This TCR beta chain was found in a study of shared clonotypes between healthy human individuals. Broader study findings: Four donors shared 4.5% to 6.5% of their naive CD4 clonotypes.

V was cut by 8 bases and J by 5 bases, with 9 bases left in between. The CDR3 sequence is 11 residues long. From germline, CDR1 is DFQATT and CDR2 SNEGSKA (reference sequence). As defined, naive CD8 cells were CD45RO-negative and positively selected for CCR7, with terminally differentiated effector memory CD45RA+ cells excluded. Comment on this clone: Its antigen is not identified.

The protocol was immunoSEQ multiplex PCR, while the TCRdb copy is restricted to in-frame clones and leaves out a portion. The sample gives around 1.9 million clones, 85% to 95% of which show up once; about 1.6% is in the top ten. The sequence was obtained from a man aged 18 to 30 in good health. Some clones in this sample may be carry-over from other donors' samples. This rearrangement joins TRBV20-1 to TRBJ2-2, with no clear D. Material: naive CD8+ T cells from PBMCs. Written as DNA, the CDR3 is TGCAGTACCCAAGAGACCGGGGAGCTGTTTTTT. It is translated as CSTQETGELFF.